This T cell receptor (beta chain) was recorded in a study of lymphopenia after photon versus proton radiotherapy. Comments on this clone: The antigen remains unidentified.

Points from the study as a whole: Better survival with proton therapy was suggested as possible, not demonstrated. Relative stability marked proton patients; photon patients lost diversity and naive cells. Post-nadir diversity loss with photons came from oligoclonal expansion, particularly CD8+ Temra cells.

The germline V gene encodes CDR1 SGHRS and CDR2 YFSETQ. The CDR3 is 15 residues long. Trimming took 4 bases from V and 2 from J, leaving 15 bases between them. The repertoire was sequenced with immunoSEQ multiplex PCR; TCRdb's copy has only in-frame clones and lacks some. The sample lists roughly 36,000 clones, roughly 90% seen once, with approximately 6.5% in the top ten. The genes are TRBV5-1 and TRBJ1-1; no reliable D call. Sample: peripheral blood, taken from a patient treated with photon-based radiotherapy. The origin of this receptor is a woman in her forties or fifties with pancreatic cancer. Here the CDR3 reads CASSPLSGENTEAFF. CDR3 nucleotide sequence: TGCGCCAGCAGCCCCCTTAGTGGGGAAAACACTGAAGCTTTCTTT.